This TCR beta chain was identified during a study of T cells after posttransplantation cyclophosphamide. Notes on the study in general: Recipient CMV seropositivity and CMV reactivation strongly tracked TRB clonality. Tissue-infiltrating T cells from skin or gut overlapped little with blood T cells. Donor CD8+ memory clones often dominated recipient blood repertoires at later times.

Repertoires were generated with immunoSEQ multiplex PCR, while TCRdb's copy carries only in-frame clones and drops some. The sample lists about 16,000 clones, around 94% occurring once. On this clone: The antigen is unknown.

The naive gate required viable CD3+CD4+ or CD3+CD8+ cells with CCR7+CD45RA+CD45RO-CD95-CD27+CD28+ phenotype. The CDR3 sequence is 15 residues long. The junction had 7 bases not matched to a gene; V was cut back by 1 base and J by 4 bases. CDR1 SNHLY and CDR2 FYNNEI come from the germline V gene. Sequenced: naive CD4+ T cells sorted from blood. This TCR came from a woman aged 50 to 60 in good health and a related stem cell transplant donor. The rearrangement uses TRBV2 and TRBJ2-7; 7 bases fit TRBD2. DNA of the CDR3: TGTGCCAGCAGTGAAGGAGTCCGGGGGGTGTACGAGCAGTACTTC. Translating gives CASSEGVRGVYEQYF.